This T cell receptor beta chain was obtained from a study of blood T cells in healthy people across ages. Findings and limits, study-wide: As age increased, TCR beta diversity per million T cells fell in a roughly linear fashion.

This clonotype was picked up a small number of times. Its antigen is currently unknown. V trimming: 4 bases; J trimming: 2 bases; junction bases outside the gene matches: 8. CDR1 and CDR2 from the germline V gene are SGHRS and YFSETQ. CDR3 length equals 16 residues. Next came a second PCR, run for about 7 to 12 cycles, which used a sample-barcoded 5' primer along with a J-beta primer mix. TCRdb independently ran MiXCR on the 5' RACE reads; one entry per CDR3 protein. Among 450,000 to 600,000 distinct CDR3 sequences listed, 25% to 35% were seen once. The sample was also reused in another study, on T cells of mothers and their children. This second report adds: Relative to unrelated pairs, biologically related mother-child dyads exhibited marginally greater, non-significant overlap.

Input material: blood. The receptor was derived from a boy between 2 and 10 years old in good health. This chain connects TRBV5-1 to TRBJ2-1, with TRBD2 matching 8 bases. The CDR3 region is CASSTEGLEAYNEQFF. The CDR3 DNA reads TGCGCCAGCAGCACGGAGGGACTAGAGGCCTACAATGAGCAGTTCTTC.